This is a list of T cell receptor beta chains from one sample in a study of neurological immune-mediated disorders. Each CDR3 protein gets one entry after TCRdb re-called the 5' RACE reads with MiXCR. This table holds tens of thousands of distinct CDR3 sequences, 4% to 5.5% found once. Sequencing input: PBMCs. These receptor sequences come from a woman aged 55 to 70 with multiple sclerosis. Each CDR3 is given with its conserved first and last residue. A D gene is named only where the DNA matches it firmly. Rows give clone size only sometimes, using once, few, many, or a class for an expanded clone.

D: -
J: TRBJ2-2
size: many
V: TRBV7-8
CDR3: CASSLSARPNTGELFF
DNA: TGTGCCAGCAGCTTATCCGCCCGACCGAACACCGGGGAGCTGTTTTTT

D: -
J: TRBJ1-1
size: many
V: TRBV20-1
CDR3: CSARIPWGTEAFF
DNA: TGCAGTGCTAGAATTCCTTGGGGCACTGAAGCTTTCTTT

D: -
J: TRBJ2-5
size: many
V: TRBV10-3
CDR3: CAISNPGRQETQYF
DNA: TGTGCCATCAGTAACCCAGGGAGACAAGAGACCCAGTACTTC

D: -
J: TRBJ2-3
size: -
V: TRBV6-5
CDR3: CASSYGGSTDTQYF
DNA: TGTGCCAGCAGTTACGGGGGGTCCACAGATACGCAGTATTTT

D: -
J: TRBJ2-1
size: medium-sized
V: TRBV6-2/TRBV6-3
CDR3: CASSYGGEQFF
DNA: TGTGCCAGCAGTTACGGGGGAGAGCAGTTCTTC

D: -
J: TRBJ1-2
size: many
V: TRBV6-1
CDR3: CASTRTAYGYTF
DNA: TGTGCCAGTACCCGGACGGCCTATGGCTACACCTTC

D: -
J: TRBJ2-1
size: -
V: TRBV7-2
CDR3: CASSLIWTERPYNEQFF
DNA: TGTGCCAGCAGCTTAATTTGGACAGAGCGACCCTACAATGAGCAGTTCTTC

D: -
J: TRBJ2-2
size: few
V: TRBV5-1
CDR3: CASSPLEPPGTGELFF
DNA: TGCGCCAGCAGCCCTCTGGAGCCCCCAGGGACCGGGGAGCTGTTTTTT

D: -
J: TRBJ1-1
size: many
V: TRBV20-1
CDR3: CSARRQGFAEAFF
DNA: TGCAGTGCTAGGCGGCAGGGGTTCGCTGAAGCTTTCTTT

D: TRBD1
J: TRBJ2-2
size: many
V: TRBV29-1
CDR3: CSVFETGGSGNTGELFF
DNA: TGCAGCGTCTTTGAGACAGGGGGCTCGGGGAACACCGGGGAGCTGTTTTTT

D: TRBD1
J: TRBJ1-2
size: many
V: TRBV5-6
CDR3: CASREAGQGNYGYTF
DNA: TGTGCCAGCAGAGAAGCAGGACAGGGTAACTATGGCTACACCTTC

D: -
J: TRBJ2-1
size: many
V: TRBV5-1
CDR3: CASRWTPSYNEQFF
DNA: TGCGCCAGCAGATGGACACCTTCCTACAATGAGCAGTTCTTC

D: -
J: TRBJ2-1
size: many
V: TRBV5-1
CDR3: CASSLVGDPGSYNEQFF
DNA: TGCGCCAGCAGCTTGGTTGGCGACCCTGGCTCCTACAATGAGCAGTTCTTC

D: TRBD1
J: TRBJ2-2
size: many
V: TRBV20-1
CDR3: CSAGDRASGELFF
DNA: TGCAGTGCCGGGGACAGGGCGAGCGGGGAGCTGTTTTTT

D: -
J: TRBJ2-3
size: -
V: TRBV9
CDR3: CASSVIPSTDTQYF
DNA: TGTGCCAGCAGCGTAATTCCATCCACAGATACGCAGTATTTT

D: TRBD2
J: TRBJ2-5
size: many
V: TRBV6-5
CDR3: CASSYGTSVGETQYF
DNA: TGTGCCAGCAGCTACGGGACTAGCGTCGGAGAGACCCAGTACTTC

D: -
J: TRBJ1-1
size: few
V: TRBV20-1
CDR3: CSALPPGDTEAFF
DNA: TGCAGTGCCCTACCCCCGGGGGACACTGAAGCTTTCTTT

D: -
J: TRBJ2-3
size: many
V: TRBV29-1
CDR3: CSVALTASTDTQYF
DNA: TGCAGCGTTGCCCTTACAGCCTCCACAGATACGCAGTATTTT

D: TRBD1
J: TRBJ2-3
size: many
V: TRBV27
CDR3: CASRDRSTDTQYF
DNA: TGTGCCAGCAGGGACAGGAGCACAGATACGCAGTATTTT

D: -
J: TRBJ1-1
size: -
V: TRBV21-1
CDR3: CASLTSGRDRAFF
DNA: TGTGCCAGCCTTACCTCTGGGAGGGACCGAGCTTTCTTT